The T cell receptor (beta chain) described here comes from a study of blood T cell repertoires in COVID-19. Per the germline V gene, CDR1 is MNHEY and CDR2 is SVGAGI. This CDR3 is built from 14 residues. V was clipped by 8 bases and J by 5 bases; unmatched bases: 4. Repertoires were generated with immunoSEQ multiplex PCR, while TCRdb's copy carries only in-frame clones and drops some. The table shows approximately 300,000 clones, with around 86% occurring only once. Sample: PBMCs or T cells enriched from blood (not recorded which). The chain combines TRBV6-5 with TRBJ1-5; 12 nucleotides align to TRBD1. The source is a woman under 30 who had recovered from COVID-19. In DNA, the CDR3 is TGTGCCAGCTCCGGGACAGGGGGCGATCAGCCCCAGCATTTT. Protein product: CASSGTGGDQPQHF.